This T cell receptor beta chain was obtained from a study of OX40 agonist ivuxolimab in advanced cancers. Study in general: Participants could have had prior anti-PD-1, anti-PD-L1 or anti-CTLA-4 therapy, and about 40% had some. There were three patients with partial responses, one having hepatocellular carcinoma and two cutaneous melanoma.

Generated by immunoSEQ multiplex PCR, the TCRdb table keeps only in-frame clones and is missing some. The sample lists approximately 39,000 clones, roughly three quarters occurring once. Comment on this clone: Its antigen remains unknown.

Study results and limitations: Some nonresponders additionally presented with little normalized T-cell clonal expansion.

Germline trimming cut 4 bases from V and 2 bases from J; bases unmatched to any gene: 5. The CDR3 sequence is 15 residues long. Germline V gives CDR1 SGHTA, CDR2 FQGNSA. The rearrangement joins TRBV7-2 to TRBJ1-1, with 9 bases that match TRBD1. The sequence was collected from an adult with an advanced solid tumor such as melanoma, head and neck, liver or kidney cancer. Sequenced material: CD4+ or CD8+ T cells sorted from blood, taken in a trial of the OX40 agonist ivuxolimab. CDR3 region: CASSSRTGVNTEAFF. The CDR3 DNA is TGTGCCAGCAGCTCTAGGACAGGGGTCAACACTGAAGCTTTCTTT.